Below, 24 T cell receptor beta chains from the same sample are listed, as sequenced in a study of blood T cell repertoires in COVID-19. Profiling relied on immunoSEQ multiplex PCR, and the TCRdb table lists in-frame clones only, not all of them. There are approximately 250,000 clones in the sample; approximately 86% occur only once, and approximately 9.7% lies in the top ten. Input material: peripheral blood. These receptors were obtained from a man in his forties or fifties with active or convalescent COVID-19.

This chain joins TRBV7-2 and TRBJ2-5, with a tentative D call TRBD1 (5 bases). Trimming removed 5 bases at V and 2 bases at J, with 15 bases between. Germline V gene data show CDR1 as SGHTA and CDR2 as FQGNSA. The CDR3 covers 15 residues. As DNA, the CDR3 is TGTGCCAGCAGCGCCGCACCAGACAGACAAGAGACCCAGTACTTC. This encodes CASSAAPDRQETQYF.

The chain combines TRBV28 with TRBJ1-2; maybe TRBD1 (5 bases). Germline V gene data show CDR1 as MDHEN and CDR2 as SYDVKM. The CDR3 spans 13 residues. Trimming removed 2 bases at V and 8 bases at J, with 12 bases between. The CDR3 spells CASSLGAPLGYTF. CDR3 nucleotide sequence: TGTGCCAGCAGTTTAGGGGCACCGCTGGGCTACACCTTC.

The V and J genes are TRBV5-4 and TRBJ2-1, with TRBD1 matching over 7 bases. In germline, CDR1 is SGHNT, CDR2 YYREEE (reference sequence). The CDR3 has 13 residues. V dropped 0 bases and J dropped 8; count of bases not matched to a gene: 2. CDR3 loop: CASSLGQGHEQFF. The DNA of the CDR3 is TGTGCCAGCAGCTTGGGACAGGGCCATGAGCAGTTCTTC.

A word on this clone: A junction end diverges from the germline sequence, so it may reflect a read error. The chain joins TRBV30 to TRBJ1-2, with no clear D. CDR1 and CDR2 (germline): GTSNPN, SVGIG (reference sequence). CDR3 length: 13 amino acids. In nucleotides, the CDR3 is TGTGCCGGGAGTCGGTCCGCTTCCTATGGCTACACCTTC. It encodes CAGSRSASYGYTF.

The chain carries TRBV28 and TRBJ1-2; 7 nucleotides line up with TRBD1. CDR1 MDHEN and CDR2 SYDVKM come from the germline V gene. The CDR3 runs 14 residues. Trimming removed 6 bases from V and 8 bases from J; junction bases left unmatched: 12. The CDR3 nucleotides read TGTGCCAGCAGCCTTACACAGGGGCTATGGGGCTACACCTTC. It yields the protein CASSLTQGLWGYTF.

The J gene is TRBJ2-7, the V gene TRBV10-3, with 10 bases identical to TRBD1. V lost 3 bases to trimming and J lost 5 bases; unmatched junction nucleotides: 10. The CDR3 length is 16 residues. The germline V gene has CDR1 ENHRY and CDR2 SYGVKD. As DNA, the CDR3 is TGTGCCATCAGTGAATCATTTGGGACAGGGGTTCACGAGCAGTACTTC. Its translation is CAISESFGTGVHEQYF.

The chain combines TRBV27 with TRBJ1-5; D remains unclear. The length of the CDR3 is 14 residues. Trimming stripped 2 bases from V and 1 base from J, with 6 bases between. Germline V lookup: CDR1 MNHEY, CDR2 SMNVEV (reference sequence). This CDR3 reads CASSLPGSNQPQHF. The CDR3 DNA reads as TGTGCCAGCAGTTTACCGGGGAGCAATCAGCCCCAGCATTTT.

The chain combines TRBV5-4 with TRBJ1-1; 11 bases agree with TRBD1. The CDR3 is 14 residues long. The V gene's germline CDR1 is SGHNT and CDR2 YYREEE (reference sequence). V was pared by 4 bases and J by 5 bases, with 4 bases of the junction left unmatched. The CDR3 spells CASSPGQGETEAFF. For the CDR3, the DNA is TGTGCCAGCAGCCCGGGACAGGGGGAGACTGAAGCTTTCTTT.

This chain joins TRBV5-1 and TRBJ1-5; no clear D. The CDR3 is 14 residues long. Germline V gives CDR1 SGHRS, CDR2 YFSETQ. Trimming cost V 4 bases and J 4 bases, with 12 bases left between them. The CDR3 loop reads CASSPGLGNQPQHF. In DNA form, the CDR3 reads TGCGCCAGCAGCCCTGGACTCGGGAATCAGCCCCAGCATTTT.

This chain joins TRBV7-6 and TRBJ1-2; 8 nucleotides match TRBD1. Germline-derived CDR1 and CDR2 are SGHVS and FNYEAQ. The V and J ends lost 2 bases and 7 bases, in that order; junction bases with no gene match: 6. The CDR3 contains 14 residues. DNA of the CDR3: TGTGCCAGCAGCTTACCAGGGGGCAGATTTGGCTACACCTTC. Encoded protein: CASSLPGGRFGYTF.

The V and J genes are TRBV7-3 and TRBJ1-1; the D gene is possibly TRBD1 (6 bases). Germline CDR1 SGHTA, CDR2 FQGTGA. The CDR3 consists of 12 residues. Trimming stripped 5 bases from V and 8 bases from J, with 12 bases between. Here the CDR3 reads CASSPGRGEAFF. For the CDR3, the DNA is TGTGCCAGCAGCCCGGGGAGGGGGGAAGCTTTCTTT.

V is TRBV5-6 and J is TRBJ1-5; D is unclear. This CDR3 is 14 amino acids long. The ends were cut back, 0 bases at V and 5 bases at J, with 9 bases in the middle. Per germline, CDR1 SGHDT and CDR2 YYEEEE. The CDR3 DNA sequence: TGTGCCAGCAGCTTGGGACATGGATATCAGCCCCAGCATTTT. Translation: CASSLGHGYQPQHF. The whole variable domain, filled in from reference TRBV5-6 and TRBJ1-5, reads DAGVTQSPTHLIKTRGQQVTLRCSPKSGHDTVSWYQQALGQGPQFIFQYYEEEERQRGNFPDRFSGHQFPNYSSELNVNALLLGDSALYLCASSLGHGYQPQHFGDGTRLSIL.

This clone was observed once. This chain joins TRBV28 and TRBJ1-1; weak D call: TRBD1 (5 bases). V lost 6 bases to trimming and J lost 7 bases, with 12 bases between them. The germline gives CDR1 MDHEN, CDR2 SYDVKM. The CDR3 is made up of 12 amino acids. The CDR3 DNA follows: TGTGCCAGCAGCACCGGACATATTGAAGCTTTCTTT. Amino acid sequence: CASSTGHIEAFF.

This clone appeared once. The genes are TRBV5-5 and TRBJ2-7, with D maybe TRBD1 (6 bases). Deletions cut 3 bases from V and 4 bases from J, with 14 bases between. The CDR3 consists of 14 residues. Germline values: CDR1 SGHKS, CDR2 YYEKEE (reference sequence). The CDR3 DNA reads TGTGCCAGCAGCTGGGCCAGGGGAACTTACGAGCAGTACTTC. Encoded protein: CASSWARGTYEQYF.

The chain couples TRBV5-4 to TRBJ2-7; a possible D gene is TRBD2 (6 bases). The CDR3 contains 14 residues. Germline-derived CDR1 and CDR2 are SGHNT and YYREEE (reference sequence). The V end was cut by 0 bases, the J end by 0 bases, with 7 bases between. This CDR3 reads CASSLGGASYEQYF. CDR3 coding DNA: TGTGCCAGCAGCTTGGGCGGGGCCTCCTACGAGCAGTACTTC. Together with reference TRBV5-4 and TRBJ2-7, the CDR3 gives the full variable domain: ETGVTQSPTHLIKTRGQQVTLRCSSQSGHNTVSWYQQALGQGPQFIFQYYREEENGRGNFPPRFSGLQFPNYSSELNVNALELDDSALYLCASSLGGASYEQYFGPGTRLTVT.

The chain employs TRBV28 and TRBJ2-7, with TRBD1 matching 9 bases. The CDR3 is 15 amino acids. Per the germline V gene, CDR1 is MDHEN and CDR2 is SYDVKM. The junction had 8 bases not matched to a gene; V was cut back by 4 bases and J by 4 bases. This chain's CDR3 is CASSSHRDRVYEQYF. The CDR3 DNA reads TGTGCCAGCAGTTCTCACCGGGACAGGGTTTACGAGCAGTACTTC.

V and J are TRBV4-1 and TRBJ2-4; no reliable D call. Trimming pared 0 bases from V and 8 bases from J, leaving 14 bases between. The CDR3 extends over 15 amino acids. CDR1 and CDR2 from the germline V gene are MGHRA and YSYEKL. CDR3 sequence (DNA): TGCGCCAGCAGCCAAGACCCGGGTGTCTCGGACATTCAGTACTTC. Translating it yields CASSQDPGVSDIQYF.

The V call is TRBV30, the J call TRBJ2-5; maybe TRBD1 (5 bases). CDR1 and CDR2 (germline): GTSNPN, SVGIG (reference sequence). Trimming cost V 5 bases and J 1 base, with 5 bases left between them. The length of the CDR3 is 11 residues. CDR3 loop: CAWDSQETQYF. Here the CDR3 DNA reads TGTGCCTGGGACAGCCAAGAGACCCAGTACTTC.

Remarks on this clone: Additional DNA sequences in this sample encode the identical CDR3. The CDR3 DNA reads as TGTGCCAGCAGCGTAGTTCGTACCGGGGAGCTGTTTTTT. This encodes CASSVVRTGELFF. V gene TRBV9 combines with J gene TRBJ2-2; D remains unclear. The CDR3 runs to 13 residues. Trimming removed 0 bases at V and 5 bases at J, with 5 bases between. Germline lookup yields CDR1 SGDLS and CDR2 YYNGEE.

The V call is TRBV5-4, the J call TRBJ2-3; D call uncertain. Germline CDR1 and CDR2: SGHNT and YYREEE (reference sequence). V was pared by 4 bases and J by 2 bases, with 8 bases between. The CDR3 is 13 residues long. This CDR3 reads CASSTESTDTQYF. The CDR3 DNA is TGTGCCAGCAGCACCGAGTCCACAGATACGCAGTATTTT.

This chain joins TRBV5-1 and TRBJ2-5; possible D gene TRBD1, 7 bases. CDR3 length: 14 residues. Germline V gene lookup returns CDR1 SGHRS and CDR2 YFSETQ. V lost 8 bases and J lost 5, with 19 bases in between. The CDR3 DNA reads TGCGCCAGTTCCCCAGGAGGGGGCGAGGAGACCCAGTACTTC. The encoded protein is CASSPGGGEETQYF.

The chain joins TRBV5-1 to TRBJ2-7; a weak D match, TRBD2 (5 bases). Deletions cut 3 bases from V and 6 bases from J, with 10 bases between. Germline CDR1 and CDR2: SGHRS and YFSETQ. This CDR3 comprises 12 residues. The CDR3 nucleotides read TGCGCCAGCAGCTATCGGGAACGCGAGCAGTACTTC. Residues: CASSYREREQYF. The variable domain in full, completed from reference TRBV5-1 and TRBJ2-7, reads KAGVTQTPRYLIKTRGQQVTLSCSPISGHRSVSWYQQTPGQGLQFLFEYFSETQRNKGNFPGRFSGRQFSNSRSEMNVSTLELGDSALYLCASSYREREQYFGPGTRLTVT.

The chain is built from TRBV5-1 and TRBJ2-5, with D perhaps matching TRBD2 (5 bases). Trimming took 5 bases from V and 5 from J, leaving 7 bases between them. This CDR3 has 11 residues. Germline V lookup: CDR1 SGHRS, CDR2 YFSETQ. The CDR3 spells CASREAETQYF. CDR3 nucleotides: TGCGCCAGCAGGGAGGCGGAGACCCAGTACTTC. Using reference TRBV5-1 and TRBJ2-5 for the parts outside the CDR3, the full variable domain is KAGVTQTPRYLIKTRGQQVTLSCSPISGHRSVSWYQQTPGQGLQFLFEYFSETQRNKGNFPGRFSGRQFSNSRSEMNVSTLELGDSALYLCASREAETQYFGPGTRLLVL.

The genes are TRBV3-1 (or the pseudogene TRBV3-2) and TRBJ2-6; no definite D call. CDR1 is LGHDT, CDR2 YNNKEL, per germline (reference sequence). This CDR3 region has 18 residues. The V end was cut by 0 bases, the J end by 0 bases, with 12 bases between. CDR3 sequence reads: CASSQEATYVSGANVLTF. The CDR3 DNA reads as TGTGCCAGCAGCCAAGAAGCTACTTACGTCTCTGGGGCCAACGTCCTGACTTTC.